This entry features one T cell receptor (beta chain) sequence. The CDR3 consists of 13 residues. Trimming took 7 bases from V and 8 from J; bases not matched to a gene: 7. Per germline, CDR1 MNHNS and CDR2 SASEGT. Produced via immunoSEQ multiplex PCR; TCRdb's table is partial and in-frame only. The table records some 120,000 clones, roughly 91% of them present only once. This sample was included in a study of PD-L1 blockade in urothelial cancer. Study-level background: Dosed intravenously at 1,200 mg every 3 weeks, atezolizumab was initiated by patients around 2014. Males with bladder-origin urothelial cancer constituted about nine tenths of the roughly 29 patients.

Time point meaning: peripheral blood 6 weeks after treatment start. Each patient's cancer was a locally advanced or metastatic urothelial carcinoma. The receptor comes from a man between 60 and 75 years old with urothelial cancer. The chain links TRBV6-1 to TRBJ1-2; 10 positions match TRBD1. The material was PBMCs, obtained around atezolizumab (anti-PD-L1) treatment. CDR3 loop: CASIRQGARGYTF. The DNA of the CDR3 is TGTGCCAGCATTCGACAGGGGGCTCGGGGCTACACCTTC.